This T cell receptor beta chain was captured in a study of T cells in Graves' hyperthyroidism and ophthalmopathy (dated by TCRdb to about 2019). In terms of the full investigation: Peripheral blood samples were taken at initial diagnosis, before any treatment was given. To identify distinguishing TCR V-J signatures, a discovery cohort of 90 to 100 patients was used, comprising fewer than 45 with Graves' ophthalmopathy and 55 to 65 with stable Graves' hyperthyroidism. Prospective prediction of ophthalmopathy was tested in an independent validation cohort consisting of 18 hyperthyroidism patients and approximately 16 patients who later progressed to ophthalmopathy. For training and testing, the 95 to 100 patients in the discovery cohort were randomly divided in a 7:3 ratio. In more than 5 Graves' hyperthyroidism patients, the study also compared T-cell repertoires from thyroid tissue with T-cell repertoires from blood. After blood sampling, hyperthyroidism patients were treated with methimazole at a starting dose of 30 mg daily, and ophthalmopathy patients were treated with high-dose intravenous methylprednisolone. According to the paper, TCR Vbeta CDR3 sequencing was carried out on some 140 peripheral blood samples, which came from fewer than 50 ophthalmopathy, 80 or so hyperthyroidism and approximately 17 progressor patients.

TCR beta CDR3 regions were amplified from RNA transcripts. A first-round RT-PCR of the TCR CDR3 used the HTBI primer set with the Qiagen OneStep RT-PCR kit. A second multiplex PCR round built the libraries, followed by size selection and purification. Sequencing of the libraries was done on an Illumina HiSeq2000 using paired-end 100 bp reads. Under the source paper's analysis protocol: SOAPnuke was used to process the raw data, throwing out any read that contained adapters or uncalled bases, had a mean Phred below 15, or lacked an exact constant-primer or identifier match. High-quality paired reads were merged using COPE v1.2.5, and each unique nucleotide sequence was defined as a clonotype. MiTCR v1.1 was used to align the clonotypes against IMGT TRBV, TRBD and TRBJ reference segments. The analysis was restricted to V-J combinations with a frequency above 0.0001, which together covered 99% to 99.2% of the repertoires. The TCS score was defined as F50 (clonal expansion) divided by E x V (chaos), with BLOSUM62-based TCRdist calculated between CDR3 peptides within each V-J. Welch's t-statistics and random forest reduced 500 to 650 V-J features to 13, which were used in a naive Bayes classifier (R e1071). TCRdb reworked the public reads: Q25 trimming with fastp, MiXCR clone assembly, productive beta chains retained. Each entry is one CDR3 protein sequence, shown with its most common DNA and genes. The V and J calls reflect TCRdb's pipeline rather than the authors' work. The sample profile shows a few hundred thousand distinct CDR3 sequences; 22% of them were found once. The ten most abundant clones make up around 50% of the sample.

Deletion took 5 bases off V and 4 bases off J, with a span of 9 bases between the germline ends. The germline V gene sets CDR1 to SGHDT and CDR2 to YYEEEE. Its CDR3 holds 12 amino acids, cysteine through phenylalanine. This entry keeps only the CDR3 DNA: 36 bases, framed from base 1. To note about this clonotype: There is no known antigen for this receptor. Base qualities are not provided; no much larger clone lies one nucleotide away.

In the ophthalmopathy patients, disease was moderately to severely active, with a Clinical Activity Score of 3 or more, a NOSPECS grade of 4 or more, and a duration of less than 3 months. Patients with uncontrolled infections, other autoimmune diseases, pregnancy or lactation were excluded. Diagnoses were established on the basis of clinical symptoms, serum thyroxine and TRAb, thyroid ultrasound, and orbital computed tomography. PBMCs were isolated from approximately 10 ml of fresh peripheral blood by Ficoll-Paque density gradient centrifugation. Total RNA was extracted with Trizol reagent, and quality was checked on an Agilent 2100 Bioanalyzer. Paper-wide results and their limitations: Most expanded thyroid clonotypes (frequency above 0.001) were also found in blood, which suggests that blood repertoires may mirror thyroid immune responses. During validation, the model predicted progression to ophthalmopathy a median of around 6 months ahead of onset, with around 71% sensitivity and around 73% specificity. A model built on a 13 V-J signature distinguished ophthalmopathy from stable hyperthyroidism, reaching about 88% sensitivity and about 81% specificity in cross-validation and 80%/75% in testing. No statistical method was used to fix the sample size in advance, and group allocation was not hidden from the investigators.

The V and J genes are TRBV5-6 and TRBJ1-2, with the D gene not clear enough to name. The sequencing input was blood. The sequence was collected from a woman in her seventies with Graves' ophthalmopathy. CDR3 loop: CASSPFGYGYTF. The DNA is TGTGCCAGCAGTCCGTTCGGCTATGGCTACACCTTC.